The subject of this entry is one TCR beta chain. Its antigen is unidentified. This sample also contains other DNA sequences that code for the same CDR3. This entry comes from a study of shared clonotypes between healthy human individuals. Study context: The donor pool was made up of a couple of women and three men aged 18 to 49. Study-level points and caveats: Sharing of clonotypes among donors was expected to vary with sequencing depth.

Only Caucasian adults living in Nashville, Tennessee served as donors. The germline CDR1 and CDR2 sequences are MDHEN and SYDVKM. The CDR3 sequence is 12 residues long. Trimming took 3 bases from V and 4 from J, leaving 4 bases between them. Sequencing used immunoSEQ multiplex PCR; TCRdb keeps in-frame clones, though not all of them. Of over 400,000 clones in the sample, 81% were seen once. Material for sequencing was PBMCs. The chain carries TRBV28 and TRBJ1-5; D is undetermined. The clonotype was recovered from a woman aged 40 to 50 in good health. Some clones in this sample may be carry-over from other donors' samples. This CDR3 reads CASSLVNQPQHF. The CDR3 DNA reads TGTGCCAGCAGTTTGGTGAATCAGCCCCAGCATTTT. The variable domain in full, completed from reference TRBV28 and TRBJ1-5, reads DVKVTQSSRYLVKRTGEKVFLECVQDMDHENMFWYRQDPGLGLRLIYFSYDVKMKEKGDIPEGYSVSREKKERFSLILESASTNQTSMYLCASSLVNQPQHFGDGTRLSIL.